The clone carrying this T cell receptor (beta chain) was seen more than once but under ten times. The CDR3 contains 14 residues. CDR1 is ENHRY and CDR2 is SYGVKD in the germline V gene. Trimming pared 1 base from V and 4 bases from J, leaving 8 bases between. Original methodology: Reference gene primer amplification in the assay estimated nucleated cell counts. Repertoires were generated with immunoSEQ multiplex PCR, while TCRdb's copy carries only in-frame clones and drops some. V and J calls and clone size are as listed in that table; D and trimming were resolved from the DNA. This sample has under 150,000 clones, with 90% found just once. This sample was taken from a study of blood T cell repertoires in COVID-19. As for the study in general: Italy, Spain and the United States were the sources of the convalescent and acute COVID-19 samples. From T cells, B-cell-depleted T cells, or PBMCs came the material, which was cDNA or gDNA.

The specimen sequenced was peripheral blood. This chain uses TRBV10-3 with TRBJ1-5; D call uncertain. The origin of this receptor is a man aged 45 to 65 with active COVID-19. The CDR3 DNA reads as TGTGCCATCAGTGAGTACGGCGGGAATCAGCCCCAGCATTTT. The encoded protein is CAISEYGGNQPQHF.